This note documents a single T cell receptor beta chain sequence. The antigen remains unidentified. The entry originates in a study of cytomegalovirus exposure and HLA in healthy donors. The PCR had 60 Vbeta and 13 Jbeta primers. Sequencing was performed with immunoSEQ multiplex PCR; in TCRdb, only in-frame clones are kept and a portion is missing. The sample records 100,000 to 150,000 clones, 80% to 90% being singletons. Findings and caveats of the study: Data from an earlier analysis indicated that most TCR beta V segments were productive either about 87% or about 30% of the time.

The sequence was collected from a woman younger than 35 in good health and CMV-seropositive. Sequenced sample: PBMCs.

The CDR3 here is CATGLAVSYEQYF. In nucleotides, the CDR3 is TGTGCCACAGGACTAGCGGTGTCCTACGAGCAGTACTTC. The J gene is TRBJ2-7, the V gene TRBV2, with 10 nucleotides matching TRBD2. Trimming cost V 10 bases and J 1 base; bases outside gene matches: 4. CDR1 is SNHLY and CDR2 is FYNNEI in the germline V gene. The CDR3 is 13 residues long.